This T cell receptor beta chain was captured by sequencing in a study of long-term antiretroviral therapy in people with HIV. In the study overall: Sampling started about a decade before the 2015 immediate-ART recommendation. The study's findings and limits: Clones that had undergone expansion before ART dominated the repertoire at all time points. Older ART regimens may have been in use when blood was drawn between the mid-2000s and the late 2010s.

Germline values: CDR1 LGHNA, CDR2 YNFKEQ. Trimming took off 4 bases at V and 7 bases at J, with 16 bases between the two ends. The CDR3 is 14 residues long. At the survey level, the v3.0 immunoSEQ assay was run. Sequencing was performed with immunoSEQ multiplex PCR; in TCRdb, only in-frame clones are kept and a portion is missing. Of approximately 26,000 clones listed, approximately 78% were seen once; the top ten hold about 15%. To note about this clone: As yet, its antigen is unknown.

This TCR derives from a middle-aged man with HIV. J is TRBJ1-1 and V is TRBV4-2; D perhaps matches TRBD1 (6 bases). The source was unsorted PBMCs, collected 2.9 years after starting antiretroviral therapy. CDR3 sequence: CASSPLTDSNEAFF. The CDR3, as DNA: TGTGCCAGCAGCCCCCTGACGGACAGCAATGAAGCTTTCTTT.